This T cell receptor (beta chain) is drawn from a study of T cells in Graves' hyperthyroidism and ophthalmopathy. Study-level information: Prior to any treatment, at the point of initial diagnosis, peripheral blood was collected.

Newly diagnosed hyperthyroidism, duration under 2 months, in patients aged 18 to 65. The PBMCs studied were ones that came from roughly 9.4 ml fresh peripheral blood. The CDR3 spans 13 residues. With V trimmed by 5 bases and J by 0 bases, 3 bases remained unmatched. Germline loops: CDR1 SQVTM, CDR2 ANQGSEA. At least ten counts were recorded for this clonotype. Template material for amplifying TCR beta CDR3 regions consisted of RNA transcripts. Carried out on the TCR CDR3, a first-round RT-PCR used the HTBI primer set. Each CDR3 protein gets one entry after TCRdb re-called the multiplex PCR reads with MiXCR. The data contain hundreds of thousands of distinct CDR3 sequences, roughly a sixth of them singletons.

The clonotype originates from a woman under 30 with Graves' hyperthyroidism. The material sequenced was blood. The rearrangement links TRBV29-1 to TRBJ1-1, with 7 bases matching TRBD1. The CDR3 reads CSVTGQVNTEAFF. CDR3 DNA sequence: TGCAGCGTTACCGGACAGGTGAACACTGAAGCTTTCTTT.